A single sample is the source of the 17 T cell receptor beta chains below, sequenced in a study of cytomegalovirus exposure and HLA in healthy donors. Primers: 60 Vbeta forward and 13 Jbeta reverse. The table came from immunoSEQ multiplex PCR; TCRdb's copy has only in-frame clones and leaves some out. Its clone listing holds roughly 120,000 clones. The material sequenced was PBMCs. These TCRs come from a young man in good health and CMV-seronegative.

The rearrangement joins TRBV6-5 to TRBJ2-5; 11 bases are shared with TRBD2. The J call is uncertain, as TRBJ2-7 better fits the DNA end. The germline gives CDR1 MNHEY, CDR2 SVGAGI. The CDR3 runs to 16 residues. CDR3 DNA: TGTGCCAGCAGTTCAGCGACTAGCGGGGCCTCCTACGAGCAGTACTTC. Its translation is CASSSATSGASYEQYF.

This chain connects TRBV19 to TRBJ2-5, with D possibly being TRBD2 (6 bases). The CDR3 is 14 amino acids. In germline, CDR1 is LNHDA, CDR2 SQIVND (reference sequence). V was trimmed by 1 base and J by 4 bases, leaving 10 bases between them. For the CDR3, the DNA is TGTGCCAGTAGTATAGGGTCCGGGGGAGAGACCCAGTACTTC. This sequence encodes CASSIGSGGETQYF.

The chain joins TRBV5-1 to TRBJ1-2; a possible D gene is TRBD1 (5 bases). Germline V lookup: CDR1 SGHRS, CDR2 YFSETQ. The CDR3 has 13 residues. V was cut by 0 bases and J by 4 bases, with 7 bases left in between. The CDR3 protein is CASSLGGPYGYTF. The CDR3 DNA is TGCGCCAGCAGCTTGGGGGGCCCCTATGGCTACACCTTC.

The chain uses TRBV25-1 and TRBJ2-1; TRBD2 aligns across 7 bases. The germline V gene encodes CDR1 MGHDK and CDR2 SYGVNS. The CDR3 consists of 14 residues. Germline trimming cut 4 bases from V and 7 bases from J; bases unmatched to any gene: 7. The CDR3 spells CASSGGLEGNEQFF. CDR3 DNA: TGTGCCAGCAGTGGAGGACTAGAGGGAAATGAGCAGTTCTTC.

The chain links TRBV14 to TRBJ2-2; tentative D call: TRBD2 (6 bases). The CDR3 has 13 amino acids. CDR1 and CDR2 from the germline V gene are SGHDN and FVKESK. The V end was cut by 4 bases, the J end by 6 bases, with 9 bases between. The CDR3 nucleotides are TGTGCCAGCAGCCTGGGGGGTCCCGGGGAGCTGTTTTTT. Residues: CASSLGGPGELFF. The full variable domain, completed using reference TRBV14 and TRBJ2-2, is EAGVTQFPSHSVIEKGQTVTLRCDPISGHDNLYWYRRVMGKEIKFLLHFVKESKQDESGMPNNRFLAERTGGTYSTLKVQPAELEDSGVYFCASSLGGPGELFFGEGSRLTVL.

The V gene is TRBV5-1, the J gene TRBJ2-7; D remains ambiguous. There are 17 residues in the CDR3. The V gene's germline CDR1 is SGHRS and CDR2 YFSETQ. With 2 bases removed from V and 0 bases from J, the gap between germline ends came to 18 bases. This CDR3 is CASSFGSRQANSYEQYF. Here the CDR3 DNA reads TGCGCCAGCAGCTTTGGTTCCAGGCAGGCGAACTCCTACGAGCAGTACTTC.

This sequence joins TRBV18 and TRBJ2-7; D is possibly TRBD1 (6 bases). Germline V CDR1 and CDR2: KGHSH, LQKENI. The CDR3 has 13 amino acids. V was clipped by 3 bases and J by 6 bases, with 12 bases between them. As DNA, the CDR3 is TGTGCCAGCTCACCGGGGGCCGCATTCGAGCAGTACTTC. Translating it yields CASSPGAAFEQYF.

V gene TRBV4-1 combines with J gene TRBJ1-1, with D perhaps TRBD1 (5 bases). This CDR3 has 12 residues. V was shortened by 7 bases and J by 3 bases, with 9 bases between the two germline ends. Germline V CDR1 and CDR2: MGHRA, YSYEKL. CDR3 sequence (DNA): TGCGCCAGCAAGGGGTTTGACACTGAAGCTTTCTTT. This sequence encodes CASKGFDTEAFF.

V and J are TRBV30 and TRBJ1-2; the D is unclear. Germline V gene sequence: CDR1 GTSNPN, CDR2 SVGIG (reference sequence). The CDR3 runs 12 residues. V was trimmed by 3 bases and J by 8 bases, leaving 13 bases between them. CDR3 protein: CAWSPNREGYTF. The CDR3 region has the DNA TGTGCCTGGAGCCCAAATCGGGAGGGCTACACCTTC.

The gene calls are TRBV15 and TRBJ1-1; D ambiguous. With 0 bases removed from V and 9 bases from J, the gap between germline ends came to 14 bases. Germline assignment: CDR1 LNHNV and CDR2 YYDKDF (reference sequence). The CDR3 spans 14 residues. Here the CDR3 DNA reads TGTGCCACCAGCAGAGAGAGGAAATCTGAGAAAGCTTTCTTT. This sequence encodes CATSRERKSEKAFF. Full variable domain (missing parts from reference TRBV15 and TRBJ1-1): DAMVIQNPRYQVTQFGKPVTLSCSQTLNHNVMYWYQQKSSQAPKLLFHYYDKDFNNEADTPDNFQSRRPNTSFCFLDIRSPGLGDTAMYLCATSRERKSEKAFFGQGTRLTVV.

The chain joins TRBV19 to TRBJ1-1; possibly TRBD1 for D (5 bases). CDR1 and CDR2 (germline): LNHDA, SQIVND (reference sequence). This CDR3 has 16 residues. Trimming took 3 bases from V and 4 from J, leaving 18 bases between them. The CDR3 DNA is TGTGCCAGTAGTATCAGATCGGGCGGGGACGGCACTGAAGCTTTCTTT. Protein: CASSIRSGGDGTEAFF. The variable domain in full, completed from reference TRBV19 and TRBJ1-1, reads DGGITQSPKYLFRKEGQNVTLSCEQNLNHDAMYWYRQDPGQGLRLIYYSQIVNDFQKGDIAEGYSVSREKKESFPLTVTSAQKNPTAFYLCASSIRSGGDGTEAFFGQGTRLTVV.

V is TRBV2 and J is TRBJ2-4, with 7 bases lining up with TRBD2. The V segment lost 6 bases and the J segment 0 bases; nucleotides outside the gene matches: 11. Germline V gives CDR1 SNHLY, CDR2 FYNNEI. This CDR3 is built from 17 residues. The CDR3 spells CASSGEGRGLAKNIQYF. The CDR3 nucleotides read TGTGCCAGCAGCGGGGAGGGGCGAGGACTAGCCAAAAACATTCAGTACTTC.

The chain joins TRBV18 to TRBJ2-7; 7 bases fit TRBD1. Trimming removed 5 bases from V and 0 bases from J; junction bases left unmatched: 4. Germline loops: CDR1 KGHSH, CDR2 LQKENI. CDR3 size: 14 residues. In DNA form, the CDR3 reads TGTGCCAGCTCAAGGGACAGAATCTCCTACGAGCAGTACTTC. Its translation: CASSRDRISYEQYF.

This sequence joins TRBV28 and TRBJ2-2; no reliable D call. Trimming removed 4 bases from V and 4 bases from J, with 4 bases in between. CDR1 is MDHEN, CDR2 SYDVKM, per germline. This CDR3 spans 12 amino acids. DNA for the CDR3: TGTGCCAGCAGTTCCGTCACCGGGGAGCTGTTTTTT. It is translated as CASSSVTGELFF.

V gene TRBV4-1 combines with J gene TRBJ2-5, with D possibly being TRBD2 (6 bases). The J call may be faulty, since TRBJ2-7 better matches the DNA end. CDR3 length: 15 residues. Germline V gives CDR1 MGHRA, CDR2 YSYEKL. CDR3 loop: CASSQEAGSSYEQYF. CDR3 in DNA: TGCGCCAGCAGCCAAGAGGCGGGGTCCTCCTACGAGCAGTACTTC.

CDR3 sequence (DNA): TGTGCCAGCAGTCCTGCGACAGGATTTAACACTGAAGCTTTCTTT. The encoded protein is CASSPATGFNTEAFF. The genes are TRBV27 and TRBJ1-1, with D tentatively TRBD1 (6 bases). In germline, CDR1 is MNHEY, CDR2 SMNVEV (reference sequence). Trimming took 5 bases from V and 2 from J, leaving 15 bases between them. CDR3 length: 15 amino acids.

This chain connects TRBV15 to TRBJ1-2; D is unclear. Germline lookup yields CDR1 LNHNV and CDR2 YYDKDF (reference sequence). Between the trimmed V and J ends, which lost 3 bases and 8 bases, there was a span of 10 bases. The CDR3 spans 12 residues. The CDR3 reads CATSRSYGGYTF. The CDR3 region has the DNA TGTGCCACCAGCAGGTCCTACGGGGGCTACACCTTC.